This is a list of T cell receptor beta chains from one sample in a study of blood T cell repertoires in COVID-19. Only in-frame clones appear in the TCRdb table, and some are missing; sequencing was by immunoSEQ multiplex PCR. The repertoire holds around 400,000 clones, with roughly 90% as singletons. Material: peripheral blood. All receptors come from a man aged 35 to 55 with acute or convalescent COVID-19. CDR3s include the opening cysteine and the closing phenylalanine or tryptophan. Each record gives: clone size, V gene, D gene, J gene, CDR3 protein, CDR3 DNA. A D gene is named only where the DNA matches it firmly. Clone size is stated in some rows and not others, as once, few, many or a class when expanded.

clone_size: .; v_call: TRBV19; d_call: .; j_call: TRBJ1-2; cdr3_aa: CASSDPPGGTRDGYTF; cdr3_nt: TGTGCCAGTAGTGACCCCCCAGGAGGGACGAGGGATGGCTACACCTTC
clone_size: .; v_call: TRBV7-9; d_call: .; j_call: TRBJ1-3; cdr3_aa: CASSFPGNTIYF; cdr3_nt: TGTGCCAGCAGCTTCCCGGGAAACACCATATATTTT
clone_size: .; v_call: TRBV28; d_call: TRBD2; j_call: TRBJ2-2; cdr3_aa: CASIPLAGNRNTGELFF; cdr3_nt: TGTGCCAGCATCCCACTAGCGGGAAATAGAAACACCGGGGAGCTGTTTTTT
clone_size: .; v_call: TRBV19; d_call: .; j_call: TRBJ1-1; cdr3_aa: CASSIEGDAEAFF; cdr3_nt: TGTGCCAGTAGTATTGAGGGGGACGCTGAAGCTTTCTTT
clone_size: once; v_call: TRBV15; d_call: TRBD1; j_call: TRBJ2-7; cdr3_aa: CATSKDRVSSYEQYF; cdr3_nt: TGTGCCACCAGCAAAGACAGGGTGAGCTCCTACGAGCAGTACTTC
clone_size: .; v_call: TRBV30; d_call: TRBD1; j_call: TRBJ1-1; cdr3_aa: CAWGDRGPEAFF; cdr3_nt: TGTGCCTGGGGCGACAGGGGGCCTGAAGCTTTCTTT
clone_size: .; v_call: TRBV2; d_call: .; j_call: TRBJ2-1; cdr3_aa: CASSLDSNEQFF; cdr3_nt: TGTGCCAGCAGTCTCGACAGCAATGAGCAGTTCTTC
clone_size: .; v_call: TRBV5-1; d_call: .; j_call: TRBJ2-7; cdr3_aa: CASSLVQGAGGEQYF; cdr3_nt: TGCGCCAGCAGCTTGGTCCAGGGAGCTGGAGGGGAGCAGTACTTC
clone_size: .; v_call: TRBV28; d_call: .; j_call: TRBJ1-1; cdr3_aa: CASSPTTEAFF; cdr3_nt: TGTGCCAGCAGCCCTACCACTGAAGCTTTCTTT
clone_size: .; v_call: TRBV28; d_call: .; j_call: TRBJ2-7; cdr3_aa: CASSTTRNRDRQYSEQYF; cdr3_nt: TGTGCCAGCAGTACGACCCGAAACAGAGACCGACAATACAGCGAGCAGTACTTC
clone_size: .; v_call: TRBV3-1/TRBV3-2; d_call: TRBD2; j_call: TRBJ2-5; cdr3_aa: CASSQGSGGYQETQYF; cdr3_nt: TGTGCCAGCAGCCAAGGCAGCGGGGGGTACCAAGAGACCCAGTACTTC
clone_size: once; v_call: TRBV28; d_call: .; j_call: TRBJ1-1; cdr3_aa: CASSLQGTVNTEAFF; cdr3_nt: TGTGCCAGCAGTTTACAGGGGACCGTGAACACTGAAGCTTTCTTT
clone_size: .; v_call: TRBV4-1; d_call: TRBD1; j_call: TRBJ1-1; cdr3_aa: CASSQRQGATNTEAFF; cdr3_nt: TGCGCCAGCAGCCAGAGACAGGGGGCTACAAACACTGAAGCTTTCTTT
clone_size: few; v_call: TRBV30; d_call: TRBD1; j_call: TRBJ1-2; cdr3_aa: CAWYRDRVLSWGGYTF; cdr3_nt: TGTGCCTGGTACCGGGACAGGGTCCTGTCTTGGGGGGGCTACACCTTC
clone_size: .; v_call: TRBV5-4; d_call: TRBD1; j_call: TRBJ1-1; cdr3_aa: CASSPRQGATEAFF; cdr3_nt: TGTGCCAGCAGCCCTCGACAGGGGGCCACTGAAGCTTTCTTT
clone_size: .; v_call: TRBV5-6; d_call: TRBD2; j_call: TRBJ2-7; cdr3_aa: CASSFGSGPYEQYF; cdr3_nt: TGTGCCAGCAGCTTTGGTAGCGGGCCCTACGAGCAGTACTTC
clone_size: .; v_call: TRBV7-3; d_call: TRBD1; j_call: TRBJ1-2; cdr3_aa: CASSPDRVANYGYTF; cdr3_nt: TGTGCCAGCAGTCCGGACAGGGTAGCTAACTATGGCTACACCTTC
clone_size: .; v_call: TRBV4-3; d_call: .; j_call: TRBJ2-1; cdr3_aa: CASSPGTLNEQFF; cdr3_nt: TGCGCCAGCAGCCCAGGGACACTCAATGAGCAGTTCTTC
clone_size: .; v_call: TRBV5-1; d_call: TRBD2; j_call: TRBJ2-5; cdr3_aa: CASSLAGGFETQYF; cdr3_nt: TGCGCCAGCAGCTTGGCGGGGGGGTTCGAGACCCAGTACTTC
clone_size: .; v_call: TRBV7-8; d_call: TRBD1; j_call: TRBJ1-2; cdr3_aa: CASSHRGEWNYGYTF; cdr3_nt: TGTGCCAGCAGCCACAGGGGGGAGTGGAACTATGGCTACACCTTC
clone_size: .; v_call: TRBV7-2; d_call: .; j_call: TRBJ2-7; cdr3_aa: CASSIEVGGSYEQYF; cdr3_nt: TGTGCCAGCAGCATAGAGGTCGGGGGATCCTACGAGCAGTACTTC
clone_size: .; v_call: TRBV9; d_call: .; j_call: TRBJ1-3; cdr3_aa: CASSVSGTGNTIYF; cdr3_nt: TGTGCCAGCAGCGTTTCGGGTACTGGAAACACCATATATTTT
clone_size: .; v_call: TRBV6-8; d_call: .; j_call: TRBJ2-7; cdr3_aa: CASSSRPFYEQYF; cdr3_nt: TGTGCCAGCAGTTCTAGACCCTTCTACGAGCAGTACTTC
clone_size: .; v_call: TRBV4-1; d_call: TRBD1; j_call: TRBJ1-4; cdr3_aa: CASSQEWTGSNEKLFF; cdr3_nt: TGCGCCAGCAGCCAAGAATGGACAGGGTCTAATGAAAAACTGTTTTTT
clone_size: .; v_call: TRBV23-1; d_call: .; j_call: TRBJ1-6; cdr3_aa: CASSQSRDGGFGASPLHF; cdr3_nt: TGCGCCAGCAGTCAATCCCGGGACGGAGGGTTTGGGGCATCACCCCTCCACTTT
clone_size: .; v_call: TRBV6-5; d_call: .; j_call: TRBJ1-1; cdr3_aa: CASSSGSEAFF; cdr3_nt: TGTGCCAGCAGTAGCGGTTCCGAAGCTTTCTTT
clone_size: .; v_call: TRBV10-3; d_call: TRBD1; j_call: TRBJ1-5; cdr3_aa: CAISEGTGDQPQHF; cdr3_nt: TGTGCCATCAGTGAGGGGACAGGGGATCAGCCCCAGCATTTT
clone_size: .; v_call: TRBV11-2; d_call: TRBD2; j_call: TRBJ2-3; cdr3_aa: CASSLRTSGGARDTQYF; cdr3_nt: TGTGCCAGCAGCTTGAGGACTAGCGGGGGGGCCAGAGATACGCAGTATTTT
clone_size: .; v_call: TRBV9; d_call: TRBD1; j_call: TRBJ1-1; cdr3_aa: CASNRGWDTEAFF; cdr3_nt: TGTGCCAGCAACAGGGGCTGGGACACTGAAGCTTTCTTT
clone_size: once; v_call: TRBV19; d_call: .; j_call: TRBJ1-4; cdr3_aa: CASSQSGMTNEKLFF; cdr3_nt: TGTGCCAGTAGTCAGTCGGGAATGACTAATGAAAAACTGTTTTTT
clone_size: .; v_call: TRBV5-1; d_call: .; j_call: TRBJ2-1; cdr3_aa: CASSLGRRGSSYNEQFF; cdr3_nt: TGCGCCAGCAGCTTGGGGCGCCGGGGGTCCTCCTACAATGAGCAGTTCTTC
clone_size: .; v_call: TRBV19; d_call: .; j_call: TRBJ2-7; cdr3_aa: CASSKALDRIEQYF; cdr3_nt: TGTGCCAGTAGTAAAGCCCTCGACAGGATAGAGCAGTACTTC
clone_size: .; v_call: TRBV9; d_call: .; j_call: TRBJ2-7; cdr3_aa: CASSVGGGTYEQYF; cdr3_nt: TGTGCCAGCAGCGTAGGTGGAGGGACCTACGAGCAGTACTTC
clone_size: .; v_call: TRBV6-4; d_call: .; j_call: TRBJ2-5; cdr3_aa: CASSVRQIQETQYF; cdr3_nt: TGTGCCAGCAGTGTGCGGCAGATACAAGAGACCCAGTACTTC
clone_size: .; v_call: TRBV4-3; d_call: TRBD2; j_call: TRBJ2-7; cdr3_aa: CASSQGLAGGLSYEQYF; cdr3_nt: TGCGCCAGCAGCCAAGGACTAGCGGGGGGCCTTTCCTACGAGCAGTACTTC
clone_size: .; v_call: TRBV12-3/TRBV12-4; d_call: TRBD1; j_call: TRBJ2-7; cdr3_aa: CASRTGQSFEQYF; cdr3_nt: TGTGCCAGCAGAACGGGACAGTCATTCGAGCAGTACTTC
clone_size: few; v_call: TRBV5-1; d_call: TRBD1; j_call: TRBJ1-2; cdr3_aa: CASSLADRVGGYTF; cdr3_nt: TGCGCCAGCAGCTTGGCCGACAGGGTGGGAGGCTACACCTTC
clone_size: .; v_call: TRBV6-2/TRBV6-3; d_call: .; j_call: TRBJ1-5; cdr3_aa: CASSYRGQSYSNQPQHF; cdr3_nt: TGTGCCAGCAGTTACCGAGGACAGTCTTATAGCAATCAGCCCCAGCATTTT
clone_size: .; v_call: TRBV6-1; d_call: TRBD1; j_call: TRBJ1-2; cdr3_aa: CASSERTGVIYGYTF; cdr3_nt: TGTGCCAGCAGTGAACGAACAGGGGTTATCTATGGCTACACCTTC
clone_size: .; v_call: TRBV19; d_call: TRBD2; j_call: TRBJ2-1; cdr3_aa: CASSPSGGTLNEQFF; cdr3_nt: TGTGCCAGTAGTCCTAGCGGGGGGACCTTGAATGAGCAGTTCTTC
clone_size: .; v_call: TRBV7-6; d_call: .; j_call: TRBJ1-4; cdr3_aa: CASSPGATRRGEKLFF; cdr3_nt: TGTGCCAGCAGCCCCGGCGCCACCAGGAGGGGTGAAAAACTGTTTTTT
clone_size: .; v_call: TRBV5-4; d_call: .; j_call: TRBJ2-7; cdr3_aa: CASSYQDRSSYEQYF; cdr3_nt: TGTGCCAGCAGTTACCAGGACAGATCATCCTACGAGCAGTACTTC
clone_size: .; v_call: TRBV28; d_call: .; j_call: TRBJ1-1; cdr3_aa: CASSLREIYMNTEAFF; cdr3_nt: TGTGCCAGCAGTCTCCGGGAGATCTACATGAACACTGAAGCTTTCTTT
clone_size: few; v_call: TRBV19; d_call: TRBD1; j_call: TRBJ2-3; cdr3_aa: CASSDRGTDTQYF; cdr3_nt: TGTGCCAGTAGCGACAGGGGCACAGATACGCAGTATTTT
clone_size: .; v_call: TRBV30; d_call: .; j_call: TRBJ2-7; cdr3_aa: CAWSPNGEQYF; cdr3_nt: TGTGCCTGGAGTCCAAACGGGGAGCAGTACTTC
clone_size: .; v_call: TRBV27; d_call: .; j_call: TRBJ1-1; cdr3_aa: CASSLTANTEAFF; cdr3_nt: TGTGCCAGCAGCCTAACAGCGAACACTGAAGCTTTCTTT
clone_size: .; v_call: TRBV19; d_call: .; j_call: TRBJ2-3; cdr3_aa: CASRRSTDTQYF; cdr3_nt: TGTGCCAGTAGGCGCTCCACAGATACGCAGTATTTT
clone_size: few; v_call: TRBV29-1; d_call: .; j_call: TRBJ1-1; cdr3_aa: CSVEVPGEAFF; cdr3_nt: TGCAGCGTTGAAGTCCCCGGTGAAGCTTTCTTT
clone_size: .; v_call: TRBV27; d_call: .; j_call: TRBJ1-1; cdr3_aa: CASSLMGYDTEAFF; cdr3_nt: TGTGCCAGCAGTTTGATGGGCTATGACACTGAAGCTTTCTTT
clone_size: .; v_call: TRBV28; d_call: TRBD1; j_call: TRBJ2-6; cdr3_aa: CASRTTGAGANVLTF; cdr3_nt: TGTGCCAGCAGGACAACAGGGGCTGGGGCCAACGTCCTGACTTTC
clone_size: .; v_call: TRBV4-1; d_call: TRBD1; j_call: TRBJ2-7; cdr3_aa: CASSQAPGQGSEQYF; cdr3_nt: TGCGCCAGCAGCCAAGCCCCGGGACAGGGGTCCGAGCAGTACTTC
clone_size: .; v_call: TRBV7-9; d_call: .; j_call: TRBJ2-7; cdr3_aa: CASSSVSEQYF; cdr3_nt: TGTGCCAGCAGCTCCGTTTCCGAGCAGTACTTC
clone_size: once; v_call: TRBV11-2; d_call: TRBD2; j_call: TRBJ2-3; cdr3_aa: CASSRIRDYLGTDTQYF; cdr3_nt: TGTGCCAGCAGCCGGATCCGGGACTACTTGGGCACAGATACGCAGTATTTT
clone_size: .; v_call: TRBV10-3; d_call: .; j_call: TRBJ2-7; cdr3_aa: CAATPGSGGWEQYF; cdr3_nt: TGTGCCGCCACCCCAGGGTCCGGAGGGTGGGAGCAGTACTTC
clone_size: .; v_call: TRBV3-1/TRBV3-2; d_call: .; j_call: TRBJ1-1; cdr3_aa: CASSPQISTEAFF; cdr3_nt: TGTGCCAGCAGCCCACAGATCTCCACTGAAGCTTTCTTT
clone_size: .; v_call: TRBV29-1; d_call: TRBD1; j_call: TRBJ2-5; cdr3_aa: CSVEGTGWETQYF; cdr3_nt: TGCAGCGTTGAGGGGACAGGGTGGGAGACCCAGTACTTC
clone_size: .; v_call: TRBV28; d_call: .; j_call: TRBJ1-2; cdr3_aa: CASRKNALGVNYGYTF; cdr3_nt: TGTGCCAGCAGAAAGAACGCTCTAGGGGTCAACTATGGCTACACCTTC
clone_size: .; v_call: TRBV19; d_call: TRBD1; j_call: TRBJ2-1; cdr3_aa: CASSRTGMDEQFF; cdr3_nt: TGTGCCAGTAGTAGGACAGGGATGGATGAGCAGTTCTTC
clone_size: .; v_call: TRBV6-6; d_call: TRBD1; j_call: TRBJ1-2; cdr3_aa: CASSNRDRDHYGYTF; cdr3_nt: TGTGCCAGCAGTAACCGGGACAGGGACCATTATGGCTACACCTTC